The rows below give T cell receptor beta chains drawn from one sample of a study of cytomegalovirus exposure and HLA in healthy donors. The protocol was immunoSEQ multiplex PCR, while the TCRdb copy is restricted to in-frame clones and leaves out a portion. Found here are approximately 150,000 clones, more than 65% of them singletons; the top ten hold 1.5% to 2%. Sample: PBMCs. All receptors come from a woman in her twenties or thirties in good health and CMV-seronegative. The CDR3 runs from the conserved cysteine through the conserved F or W. D genes are given only for firm matches. Not every row has a clone size; where given, it reads once, few, many or a size class.

clone_size,v_call,j_call,d_call,cdr3_nt,cdr3_aa
-,TRBV30,TRBJ2-2,TRBD1,TGTGCCTGGACGGGACAGGCGTTTGTCGCCGGGGAGCTGTTTTTT,CAWTGQAFVAGELFF
medium-sized,TRBV2,TRBJ1-5,-,TGTGCCAGCAGTGACAGGGGTTCGACCCAGCATTTT,CASSDRGSTQHF
-,TRBV6-1,TRBJ1-1,-,TGTGCCAGCAGAGCCAATTTGAACACTGAAGCTTTCTTT,CASRANLNTEAFF
-,TRBV21-1,TRBJ1-1,-,TGTGCCAGCCTGGGTAGGGGCCGGAACACTGAAGCTTTCTTT,CASLGRGRNTEAFF
-,TRBV19,TRBJ1-3,-,TGTGCCAGTACCATAGCTGGGGGCCTACCTGGAAACACCATATATTTT,CASTIAGGLPGNTIYF
-,TRBV5-1,TRBJ2-3,-,TGCGCCAGCAGCGGAGGGATTACTAGCACAGATACGCAGTATTTT,CASSGGITSTDTQYF
-,TRBV6-6,TRBJ1-1,-,TGTGCCAGCAAGGGAACCGGGAGGGTCACTGAAGCTTTCTTT,CASKGTGRVTEAFF
-,TRBV7-9,TRBJ1-2,-,TGTTCCAGCAGCCTAAGGACGGCCCGGGAGGGCTACACCTTC,CSSSLRTAREGYTF
-,TRBV10-3,TRBJ1-6,-,TGTGCCATCAGTCCCCAGACCCTCGGGTCACCCCTCCACTTT,CAISPQTLGSPLHF
-,TRBV18,TRBJ2-1,-,TGTGCCAGCTCACCACCTAGCGCATATGAGCAGTTCTTC,CASSPPSAYEQFF
many,TRBV5-1,TRBJ1-4,TRBD1,TGCGCCAGCAGCTCAGGACAGGGGGCTAATGAAAAACTGTTTTTT,CASSSGQGANEKLFF
-,TRBV4-3,TRBJ1-2,TRBD1,TGCGCCAGCAGCACCCGACAGGGGCGAGACTATGGCTACACCTTC,CASSTRQGRDYGYTF
-,TRBV4-3,TRBJ1-2,TRBD1,TGCGCCAGCCGACAGGGACGGGTGGCTAACTATGGCTACACCTTC,CASRQGRVANYGYTF
-,TRBV30,TRBJ2-7,TRBD2,TGTGCCTGGAGTGGGGGGGGCTACGAGCAGTACTTC,CAWSGGGYEQYF
once,TRBV11-3,TRBJ2-1,-,TGTGCCAGCAGCCCAGGAGGGACCTCCGGGGAGCAGTTCTTC,CASSPGGTSGEQFF
-,TRBV5-4,TRBJ2-5,-,TGTGCCAGCAGCTTGACAGGGCTTCAAGAGACCCAGTACTTC,CASSLTGLQETQYF
few,TRBV6-1,TRBJ2-7,-,TGTGCCAGCAGTGAATTGGTAGGGGGTAGCGAGCAGTACTTC,CASSELVGGSEQYF
-,TRBV28,TRBJ1-2,TRBD1,TGTGCCAGCAGAAGAAGGGACAGGGTGGGAGGGGTCTATGGCTACACCTTC,CASRRRDRVGGVYGYTF
once,TRBV18,TRBJ2-5,-,TGTGCCAGCTCACCAAGAGCAGGGCCTCGGGAGACCCAGTACTTC,CASSPRAGPRETQYF
-,TRBV27,TRBJ2-7,-,TGTGCCAGCAGCTCCGCGACAGGATATTCCTACGAGCAGTACTTC,CASSSATGYSYEQYF
-,TRBV7-2,TRBJ1-5,TRBD1,TGTGCCAGCAGCTTAGCCGAAGGGACAGGCCCACGCGGTCAGCCCCAGCATTTT,CASSLAEGTGPRGQPQHF
once,TRBV19,TRBJ1-1,-,TGTGCCAGTAGTGTCCTCGGGGGGACCACTGAAGCTTTCTTT,CASSVLGGTTEAFF
-,TRBV4-2,TRBJ1-1,-,TGTGCCAGCAGCCAAGGGTATGGGGCAGCGATGCGGGAGAACACTGAAGCTTTCTTT,CASSQGYGAAMRENTEAFF
-,TRBV7-9,TRBJ1-6,-,TGTGCCAGCAGCTTGGTACAGGGCCTCCACTTT,CASSLVQGLHF
once,TRBV7-3,TRBJ2-7,TRBD1,TGTGCCAGCAGCTCCACAGGGGGCACCTACGAGCAGTACTTC,CASSSTGGTYEQYF
-,TRBV5-1,TRBJ2-5,TRBD2,TGCGCCAGCAGTGGCGCGGGGGACGTACAAGAGACCCAGTACTTC,CASSGAGDVQETQYF
-,TRBV15,TRBJ1-2,-,TGTGCCACCAGCAGAGGACAGTCCCGGGGGTATGGCTACACCTTC,CATSRGQSRGYGYTF
few,TRBV6-1,TRBJ1-1,TRBD1,TGTGCCAGCAGTTTGACAGGGGATCGCACTGAAGCTTTCTTT,CASSLTGDRTEAFF
-,TRBV19,TRBJ2-1,TRBD2,TGTGCCAGTAGTATGTTGACTAGCGGGGGGGCGTCCTACAATGAGCAGTTCTTC,CASSMLTSGGASYNEQFF
-,TRBV11-3,TRBJ2-2,TRBD1,TGTGCCAGCAGCTCGGGACAGGGGGCTTCCGGGGAGCTGTTTTTT,CASSSGQGASGELFF
-,TRBV15,TRBJ2-1,TRBD2,TGTGCCACCAGTTTAAGGACTAGCGGGTTCAATGAGCAGTTCTTC,CATSLRTSGFNEQFF
-,TRBV5-1,TRBJ1-1,TRBD1,TGCGCCAGCAGCCCTATGGGTTGGACAGGGGGAAACACTGAAGCTTTCTTT,CASSPMGWTGGNTEAFF
few,TRBV5-1,TRBJ1-2,-,TGCGCCAGCAGCTTGTCCCTGAACTATGGCTACACCTTC,CASSLSLNYGYTF
-,TRBV19,TRBJ2-5,TRBD1,TGTGCCAGTAGTATGACAGGGGCGACGTCACAAGAGACCCAGTACTTC,CASSMTGATSQETQYF
-,TRBV27,TRBJ1-5,-,TGTGCCAGCAGTTTATCAGGTGGGCACGCCAATCAGCCCCAGCATTTT,CASSLSGGHANQPQHF
-,TRBV15,TRBJ2-3,-,TGTGCCACCAGCAGAGATAGTACTAGTAACCCCACAGATACGCAGTATTTT,CATSRDSTSNPTDTQYF
-,TRBV5-1,TRBJ1-1,TRBD1,TGCGCCAGCAGCTTGGGGGACAGGGGGCTCACTGAAGCTTTCTTT,CASSLGDRGLTEAFF
-,TRBV11-2,TRBJ1-1,-,TGTGCCAGCAGCCCAGGGGTAAGTGGCACTGAAGCTTTCTTT,CASSPGVSGTEAFF
-,TRBV11-2,TRBJ1-5,-,TGTGCCAGCAGCAAGGGGGAGTATAGCAATCAGCCCCAGCATTTT,CASSKGEYSNQPQHF
-,TRBV19,TRBJ1-3,-,TGTGCCAGTAGTATGAGCGGGGAAGGAAACACCATATATTTT,CASSMSGEGNTIYF
few,TRBV4-2,TRBJ1-2,TRBD1,TGTGCCAGCAGCCCCTGGACAGGGGGCACCGTCGGCTATGGCTACACCTTC,CASSPWTGGTVGYGYTF
-,TRBV5-4,TRBJ2-3,-,TGTGCCAGCAGCTTGGCCTTCAGGGGCACAGATACGCAGTATTTT,CASSLAFRGTDTQYF
-,TRBV28,TRBJ1-1,-,TGTGCCAGCAGGTATAAGAGGGAAGGAGCTTTCTTT,CASRYKREGAFF
-,TRBV14,TRBJ2-1,TRBD2,TGTGCCAGCAGCCAAGGCACTAGCGGCTACAATGAGCAGTTCTTC,CASSQGTSGYNEQFF
few,TRBV19,TRBJ1-1,TRBD1,TGTGCCAGTAGTCAGACAGGGGCCGTATTTAACACTGAAGCTTTCTTT,CASSQTGAVFNTEAFF
-,TRBV6-1,TRBJ1-1,-,TGTGCCAGCAGTGAGGGCGGGACCGAGAACACTGAAGCTTTCTTT,CASSEGGTENTEAFF
-,TRBV19,TRBJ1-1,TRBD1,TGTGCCAGTAGTATAAGGACAGGGGCCATGAACACTGAAGCTTTCTTT,CASSIRTGAMNTEAFF
-,TRBV5-1,TRBJ2-3,-,TGCGCCAGCAGCTCCTGGGACTTAACAGATACGCAGTATTTT,CASSSWDLTDTQYF
-,TRBV28,TRBJ2-3,-,TGTGCCAGCAGTTTACACAGCGGACCGGGCACAGATACGCAGTATTTT,CASSLHSGPGTDTQYF
-,TRBV4-2,TRBJ2-1,-,TGTGCCAGCAGCCAAGATACGGGAGCCAATGAGCAGTTCTTC,CASSQDTGANEQFF
-,TRBV5-4,TRBJ1-1,TRBD1,TGTGCCAGCAGCCTGGCCGGGACAGGGCCGAACACTGAAGCTTTCTTT,CASSLAGTGPNTEAFF